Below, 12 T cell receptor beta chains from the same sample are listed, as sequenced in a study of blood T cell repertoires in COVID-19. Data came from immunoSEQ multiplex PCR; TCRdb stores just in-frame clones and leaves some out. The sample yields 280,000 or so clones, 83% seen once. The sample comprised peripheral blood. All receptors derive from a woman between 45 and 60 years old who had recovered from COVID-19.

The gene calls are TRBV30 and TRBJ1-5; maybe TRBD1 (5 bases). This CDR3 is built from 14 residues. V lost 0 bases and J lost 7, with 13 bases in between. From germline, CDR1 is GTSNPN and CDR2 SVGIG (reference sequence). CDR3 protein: CAWSVMGGKQPQHF. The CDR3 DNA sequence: TGTGCCTGGAGTGTTATGGGGGGAAAGCAGCCCCAGCATTTT. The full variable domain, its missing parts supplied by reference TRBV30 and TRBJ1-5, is SQTIHQWPATLVQPVGSPLSLECTVEGTSNPNLYWYRQAAGRGLQLLFYSVGIGQISSEVPQNLSASRPQDRQFILSSKKLLLSDSGFYLCAWSVMGGKQPQHFGDGTRLSIL.

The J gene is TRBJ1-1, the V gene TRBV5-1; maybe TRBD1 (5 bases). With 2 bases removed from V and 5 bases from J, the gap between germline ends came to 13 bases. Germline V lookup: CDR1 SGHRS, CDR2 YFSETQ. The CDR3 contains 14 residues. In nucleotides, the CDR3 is TGCGCCAGCAGCTTTCAGGGCTCGGGTACTGAAGCTTTCTTT. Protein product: CASSFQGSGTEAFF. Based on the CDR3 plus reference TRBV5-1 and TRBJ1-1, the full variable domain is KAGVTQTPRYLIKTRGQQVTLSCSPISGHRSVSWYQQTPGQGLQFLFEYFSETQRNKGNFPGRFSGRQFSNSRSEMNVSTLELGDSALYLCASSFQGSGTEAFFGQGTRLTVV.

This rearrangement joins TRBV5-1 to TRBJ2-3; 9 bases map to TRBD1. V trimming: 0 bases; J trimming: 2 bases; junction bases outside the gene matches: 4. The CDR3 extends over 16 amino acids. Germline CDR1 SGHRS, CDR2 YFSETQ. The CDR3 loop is CASSLGGQGATDTQYF. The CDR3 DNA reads TGCGCCAGCAGCTTGGGGGGACAGGGCGCCACAGATACGCAGTATTTT.

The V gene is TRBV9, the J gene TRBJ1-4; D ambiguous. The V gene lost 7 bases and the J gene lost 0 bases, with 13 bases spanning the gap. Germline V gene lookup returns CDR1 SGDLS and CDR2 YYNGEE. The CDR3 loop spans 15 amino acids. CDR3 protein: CASGPQDATNEKLFF. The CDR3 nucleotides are TGTGCCAGCGGCCCCCAGGATGCAACTAATGAAAAACTGTTTTTT.

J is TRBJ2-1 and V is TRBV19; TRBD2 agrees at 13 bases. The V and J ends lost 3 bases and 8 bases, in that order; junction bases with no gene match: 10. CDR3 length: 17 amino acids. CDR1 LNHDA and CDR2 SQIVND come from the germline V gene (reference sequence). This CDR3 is CASSIPLGLAGEDEQFF. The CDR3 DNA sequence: TGTGCCAGTAGTATCCCCCTCGGACTAGCGGGAGAGGATGAGCAGTTCTTC.

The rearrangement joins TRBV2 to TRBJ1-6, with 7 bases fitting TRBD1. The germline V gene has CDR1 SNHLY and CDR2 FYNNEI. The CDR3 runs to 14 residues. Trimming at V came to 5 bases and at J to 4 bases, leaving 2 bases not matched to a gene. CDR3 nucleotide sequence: TGTGCCAGCAGTAGGGACAGATATAATTCACCCCTCCACTTT. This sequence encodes CASSRDRYNSPLHF.

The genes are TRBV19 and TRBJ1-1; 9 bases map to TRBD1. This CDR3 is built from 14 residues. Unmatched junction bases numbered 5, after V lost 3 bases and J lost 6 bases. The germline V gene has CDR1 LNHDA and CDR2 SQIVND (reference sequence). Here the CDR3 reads CASSISTGGSEAFF. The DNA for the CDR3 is TGTGCCAGTAGTATCTCGACAGGGGGATCTGAAGCTTTCTTT. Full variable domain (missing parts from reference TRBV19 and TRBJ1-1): DGGITQSPKYLFRKEGQNVTLSCEQNLNHDAMYWYRQDPGQGLRLIYYSQIVNDFQKGDIAEGYSVSREKKESFPLTVTSAQKNPTAFYLCASSISTGGSEAFFGQGTRLTVV.

Written as DNA, the CDR3 is TGTGCCGGACAGGGGTGGGCTAATGAAAAACTGTTTTTT. It yields the protein CAGQGWANEKLFF. V gene TRBV30 combines with J gene TRBJ1-4; 9 bases line up with TRBD1. This CDR3 region has 13 residues. The V gene's germline CDR1 is GTSNPN and CDR2 SVGIG (reference sequence). The V segment lost 8 bases and the J segment 3 bases; nucleotides outside the gene matches: 4.

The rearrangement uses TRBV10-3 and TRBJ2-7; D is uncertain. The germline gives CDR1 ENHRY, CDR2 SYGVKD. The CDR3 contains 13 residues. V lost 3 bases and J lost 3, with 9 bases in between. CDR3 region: CAISEGVDYEQYF. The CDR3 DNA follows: TGTGCCATCAGTGAAGGAGTCGACTACGAGCAGTACTTC.

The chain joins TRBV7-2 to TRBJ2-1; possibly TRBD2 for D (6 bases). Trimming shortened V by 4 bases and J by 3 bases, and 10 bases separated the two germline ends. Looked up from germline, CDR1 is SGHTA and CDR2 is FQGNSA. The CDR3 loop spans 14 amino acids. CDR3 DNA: TGTGCCAGCAGCTCGCTGGGGGGCTACAATGAGCAGTTCTTC. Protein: CASSSLGGYNEQFF.

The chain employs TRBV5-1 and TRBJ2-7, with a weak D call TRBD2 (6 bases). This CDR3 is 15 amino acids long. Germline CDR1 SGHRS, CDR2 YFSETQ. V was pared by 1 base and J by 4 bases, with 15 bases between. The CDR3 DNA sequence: TGCGCCAGCAGCTTGTTAGGAGGGACGCCTTACGAGCAGTACTTC. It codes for CASSLLGGTPYEQYF.

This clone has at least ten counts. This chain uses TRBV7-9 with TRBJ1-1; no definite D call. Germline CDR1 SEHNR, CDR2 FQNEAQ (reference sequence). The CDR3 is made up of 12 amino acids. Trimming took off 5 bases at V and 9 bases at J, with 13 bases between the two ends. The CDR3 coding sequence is TGTGCCAGCAGCCTGGCTGGGAGTAAAGCTTTCTTT. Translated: CASSLAGSKAFF.